The clone carrying this T cell receptor beta chain was picked up a small number of times. CDR3 length: 15 residues. In germline, CDR1 is SGHTA, CDR2 FQGNSA. V gave up 5 bases and J gave up 6 bases; unmatched junction bases: 10. The data stem from a study of blood T cell repertoires in COVID-19. Looking at the study overall: In each case, the material was cDNA or gDNA derived from T cells, B-cell-depleted T cells, or PBMCs.

Study processing details: Estimation of nucleated cell counts was performed using reference gene primer amplification. TCRdb keeps only in-frame clones here, not all; method: immunoSEQ multiplex PCR. From that table come the V and J calls and clone size; the DNA was used to work out D and trimming. The sample gives more than 300,000 clones, around 90% of which show up once; roughly 1% is in the top ten. The specimen was peripheral blood. The rearrangement uses TRBV7-2 and TRBJ2-7, with 10 bases fitting TRBD2. This receptor was obtained from a woman between 40 and 55 years old with COVID-19, enrolled during active disease. The CDR3 nucleotides are TGTGCCAGCAGCCAGCCGGGACTAGCGTCAGGCGAGCAGTACTTC. It is translated as CASSQPGLASGEQYF.